This T cell receptor (beta chain) is drawn from a study of CD8+ T cells in alopecia areata. For the study at large: Patients in the treated group were given tofacitinib by mouth, 5 to 10 mg twice a day.

Study-wide results and caveats: Many of the expanded lesional clones endured in scalp and blood while on tofacitinib. Significant decreases in scalp clonality and expanded CD8+ clones followed tofacitinib treatment.

cDNA serving as the sequencing template came from extracted, reverse transcribed RNA. Profiling relied on immunoSEQ multiplex PCR, and the TCRdb table lists in-frame clones only, not all of them. Of 210,000 or so clones in the sample, 66% were seen once. For this clone: Its antigen is not known.

V lost 0 bases, J lost 4 bases, and 17 bases lay in between. The CDR3 consists of 16 residues. The germline V gene encodes CDR1 GTSNPN and CDR2 SVGIG (reference sequence). This sample's treatment: oral pan-JAK inhibitor, 5-10 mg twice daily. The sequence derives from a human donor with alopecia areata. The sequencing here drew on CD4+ T cells sorted from blood, taken around week 46, from a patient treated with tofacitinib. The chain carries TRBV30 and TRBJ2-3, with TRBD1 as a possible D gene (6 bases). This chain's CDR3 is CAWSVPGRGRADTQYF. CDR3 nucleotides: TGTGCCTGGAGTGTACCTGGCAGGGGAAGGGCAGATACGCAGTATTTT. The entire variable domain, with the rest obtained from reference TRBV30 and TRBJ2-3, is as follows: SQTIHQWPATLVQPVGSPLSLECTVEGTSNPNLYWYRQAAGRGLQLLFYSVGIGQISSEVPQNLSASRPQDRQFILSSKKLLLSDSGFYLCAWSVPGRGRADTQYFGPGTRLTVL.